This entry describes one TCR beta chain. Its antigen is unidentified. V lost 4 bases, J lost 5 bases, and 14 bases lay in between. The CDR3 is 13 amino acids. Germline V CDR1 and CDR2: SQVTM, ANQGSEA. TCRB transcripts that were expressed got sequenced, as all of the isolated RNA had been reverse transcribed. Profiled with immunoSEQ multiplex PCR; TCRdb holds only in-frame clones, not every one. Of some 360,000 clones listed, around a fifth are singletons. This entry is derived from a study of beta chain features in type 1 diabetes. Whole-study findings and limits: Diminished insertions and augmented deletions at VDJ junctions characterized type 1 diabetes patients. A potential influence of HLA type upon TCRB rearrangement remained unresolved herein.

The rearrangement joins TRBV29-1 to TRBJ2-5; D uncertain. The sequence was obtained from a woman between 18 and 29 years old in good health. What was sequenced was naive CD4+ T cells from blood. The CDR3 DNA reads TGCAGCGTTGGCCAGGTCCCCCGGGAGACCCAGTACTTC. Encoded protein: CSVGQVPRETQYF.